This T cell receptor (beta chain) was obtained from a study of CD8 T cells in ankylosing spondylitis. In TCRdb, the 5' RACE reads were re-called with MiXCR into one record per CDR3 protein. The repertoire holds 30,000 to 45,000 distinct CDR3 sequences, with more than 15% as singletons. Study-level points and caveats: One TCR beta motif, made up of roughly 8 highly homologous variants, appeared characteristic of ankylosing spondylitis blood.

Germline V gives CDR1 MNHEY, CDR2 SVGAGI. CDR3 length: 15 residues. The V end was cut by 4 bases, the J end by 0 bases, with 9 bases between. This clonotype has more than one count but fewer than ten. Antigen unknown. The clonotype originates from a male donor with ankylosing spondylitis or in good health (not recorded which). The material sequenced was blood. The chain has TRBV6-5 and TRBJ2-2; D may be TRBD1 (6 bases). Written as DNA, the CDR3 is TGTGCCAGCAGTTTAAACAGGGCGAACACCGGGGAGCTGTTTTTT. It yields the protein CASSLNRANTGELFF.